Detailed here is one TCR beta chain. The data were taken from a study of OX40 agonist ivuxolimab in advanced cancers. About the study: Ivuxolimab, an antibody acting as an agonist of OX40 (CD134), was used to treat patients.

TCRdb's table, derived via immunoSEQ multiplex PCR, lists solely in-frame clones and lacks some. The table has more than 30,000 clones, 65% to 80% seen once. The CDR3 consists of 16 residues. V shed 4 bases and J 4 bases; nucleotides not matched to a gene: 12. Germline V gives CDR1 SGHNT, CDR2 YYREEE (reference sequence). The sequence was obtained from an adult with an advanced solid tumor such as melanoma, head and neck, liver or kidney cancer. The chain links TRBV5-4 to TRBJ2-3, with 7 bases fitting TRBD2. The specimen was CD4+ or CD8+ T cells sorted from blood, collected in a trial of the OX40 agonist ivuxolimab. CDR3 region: CASSRGASGWADTQYF. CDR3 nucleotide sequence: TGTGCCAGCAGCCGTGGGGCTAGCGGTTGGGCAGATACGCAGTATTTT.